This T cell receptor (beta chain) is drawn from a study of PD-1 blockade in classical Hodgkin lymphoma. This clone was observed a single time. Noted time point: cycle 4 day 1 (C4D1), after less than 7 weeks of nivolumab. With no exception, relapse followed autologous stem cell transplantation in all patients, and brentuximab vedotin exposure varied. CDR3 length: 15 residues. Trimming pared 0 bases from V and 1 base from J, leaving 8 bases between. CDR1 is SGHVS, CDR2 FNYEAQ, per germline. TCRdb keeps only in-frame clones here, not all; method: immunoSEQ multiplex PCR. The table lists under 45,000 clones, 65% to 70% of them singletons, with roughly 2.6% in the top ten.

The material sequenced was peripheral blood mononuclear cells (PBMCs), taken before the fourth cycle of nivolumab. The source of this sequence is a human donor with classical Hodgkin lymphoma. The chain joins TRBV7-6 to TRBJ2-3; perhaps TRBD2 as D (7 bases). This CDR3 is CASSLAGGRTDTQYF. CDR3 sequence (DNA): TGTGCCAGCAGCTTAGCGGGGGGGCGCACAGATACGCAGTATTTT.